What follows describes a single T cell receptor beta chain. This specimen belongs to a study of cytotoxic CD8 clonotypes in ibrutinib-treated CLL. Trimming removed 7 bases from V and 6 bases from J, with 19 bases in between. Germline values: CDR1 LNHDA, CDR2 SQIVND (reference sequence). This CDR3 region has 15 residues. Generated by immunoSEQ multiplex PCR, the TCRdb table keeps only in-frame clones and is missing some. The table lists about 130,000 clones, roughly 76% of them singletons. The chain links TRBV19 to TRBJ2-1; either TRBD1 or TRBD2 may fit D (6 bases each). This receptor was taken from a human donor with chronic lymphocytic leukemia. This specimen consisted of PBMCs, obtained after 24 months of ibrutinib treatment. The CDR3: CASTPGTWRGNEQFF. DNA for the CDR3: TGTGCCAGTACCCCCGGGACATGGAGGGGCAATGAGCAGTTCTTC.